This T cell receptor (beta chain) was sequenced during a study of somatic mutations in cytotoxic T cells in rheumatoid arthritis. As for the study in general: Blood samples of 30 to 35 ml were drawn from patients (in EDTA) right after diagnosis and before any treatment.

The germline V gene encodes CDR1 MDHEN and CDR2 SYDVKM. V lost 6 bases and J lost 1, with 10 bases in between. This CDR3 is 14 amino acids long. Study-level points and caveats: Between rheumatoid arthritis patients and age-matched healthy controls, CD8+ T-cell clonality showed no significant difference.

As regards this clone: The antigen remains undetermined.

Original analysis: Patient CD8+ clones above 1% seldom matched published virus-specific TCRB sequences. Here immunoSEQ multiplex PCR was the method, and the copy in TCRdb shows in-frame clones only, minus some. V, J and clone size are those of that table, while D and trimming were read from the DNA. The sample comprises around 20,000 clones, about 80% of which are singletons, and about an eighth rests with the top ten. The chain carries TRBV28 and TRBJ2-4; D gene ambiguous. This receptor was taken from an adult with rheumatoid arthritis. Sequenced input: CD8+ T cells sorted from blood. The CDR3 sequence is CASSSYMAKNIQYF. The CDR3 coding sequence is TGTGCCAGCAGCTCCTATATGGCCAAAAACATTCAGTACTTC.